Listed below are T cell receptor beta chains from one sample, sequenced in a study of T cell clones after liver transplantation. Profiled with immunoSEQ multiplex PCR; TCRdb holds only in-frame clones, not every one. The data hold roughly 55,000 clones, with approximately 88% observed a single time. The material sequenced was CD4+ T cells from blood, taken before liver transplant. Receptor source: a human donor who received a liver transplant. CDR3s include the opening cysteine and the closing phenylalanine or tryptophan.

TRBV7-9,TRBJ1-1,CASSGGTESSEAFF
TRBV30,TRBJ1-3,CAWGDGQGSGNTIYF
TRBV9,TRBJ2-3,CASSVAPWSADTQYF
TRBV9,TRBJ2-2,CASSDPGLAGTGELFF
TRBV6-6,TRBJ1-5,CASTRGVGNQPQHF
TRBV5-6,TRBJ2-5,CASSLKGSGGAGRETQYF
TRBV28,TRBJ1-1,CASSSVNTEAFF
TRBV19,TRBJ1-6,CASRSRGGGPNNSPLHF
TRBV29-1,TRBJ2-7,CSVARTGHPYEQYF
TRBV16,TRBJ2-2,CASSQWGASGELFF
TRBV4-2,TRBJ1-6,CASSEAPRADNSPLHF
TRBV10-3,TRBJ2-3,CAISEATDTQYF
TRBV6-1,TRBJ2-5,CASRTGTAETQYF
TRBV7-3,TRBJ2-7,CASSLTGHHEQYF
TRBV5-6,TRBJ1-3,CASSTGRSGNTIYF
TRBV19,TRBJ1-5,CASSTTGSNQPQHF
TRBV6-5,TRBJ1-5,CASRSGAKNQPQHF
TRBV20-1,TRBJ2-5,CSAGTSETQYF
TRBV7-2,TRBJ2-5,CASSRSGGMVETQYF
TRBV6-4,TRBJ1-1,CASSKKMNTEAFF
TRBV27,TRBJ2-2,CASRTGVGTGELFF
TRBV4-1,TRBJ1-1,CASSQRGGGSTEAFF
TRBV10-3,TRBJ1-4,CAISDREGNEKLFF
TRBV29-1,TRBJ2-7,CSAIRGGYEQYF
TRBV5-1,TRBJ2-7,CASSFGSTSGYGAEQYF
TRBV19,TRBJ1-2,CASSFGGANGYTF
TRBV7-9,TRBJ2-7,CASSLEGGSNWYEQYF
TRBV6-5,TRBJ2-3,CASSRRPTDTQYF
TRBV11-3,TRBJ2-2,CASSLGGTTGELFF
TRBV5-1,TRBJ2-7,CASSFLFGGTYEQYF
TRBV9,TRBJ1-3,CASSVGTGAGNTIYF
TRBV7-2,TRBJ2-1,CASSLVGRGYNEQFF
TRBV6-1,TRBJ2-7,CASSYSTVSYEQYF
TRBV10-3,TRBJ1-4,CAIRNGTGLEKLFF
TRBV11-2,TRBJ2-5,CASSPRGQETQYF
TRBV7-2,TRBJ2-1,CASSLTPSYNEQFF
TRBV25-1,TRBJ1-1,CASSSTGRGTEAFF
TRBV28,TRBJ1-4,CASSFGGPGKLFF
TRBV4-1,TRBJ1-2,CASSQDLQGFFYGYTF
TRBV11-2,TRBJ2-2,CASSPQANTGELFF
TRBV19,TRBJ2-5,CASNGLGQETQYF
TRBV11-3,TRBJ1-1,CASSPGAANTEAFF